One and the same sample provided the 4 T cell receptor beta chains below, sequenced in a study of T cells in Graves' hyperthyroidism and ophthalmopathy (dated by TCRdb to the late 2010s). The library was built by means of multiplex PCR. The sequencing machine was an Illumina HiSeq 2000. The TCR beta CDR3 regions were amplified from the RNA transcripts. The first round of RT-PCR for the TCR CDR3 was performed with the HTBI primer set and the Qiagen OneStep RT-PCR kit. TCRdb itself trimmed the public reads at Q25 with fastp, ran MiXCR and retained productive beta chains. Each entry merges the rows of one CDR3 protein and shows their most common DNA and genes. The sample table shows roughly 500,000 distinct CDR3 sequences, and 35% to 50% are seen once. About 43% of the sample comes from the top ten. The sample was peripheral blood or thyroid tissue (not recorded which). These receptors were obtained from an adult woman with Graves' disease, either hyperthyroidism or ophthalmopathy (not recorded which).

The count of this clonotype is one. The chain links TRBV7-9 to TRBJ1-5; a possible D gene is TRBD1 (6 bases). Germline loops: CDR1 SEHNR, CDR2 FQNEAQ (reference sequence). The CDR3 totals 18 residues. Between the trimmed V and J ends, which lost 5 bases and 0 bases, there was a span of 20 bases. The CDR3 here is CASSPIAGGGNSNQPQHF. For the CDR3, the DNA is TGTGCCAGCAGCCCGATAGCGGGAGGGGGAAATAGCAATCAGCCCCAGCATTTT.

The J gene is TRBJ1-1, the V gene TRBV5-1, with 7 bases lining up with TRBD1. The CDR3 sequence is 16 residues long. Germline assignment: CDR1 SGHRS and CDR2 YFSETQ. Trimming cost V 2 bases and J 2 bases; bases outside gene matches: 9. CDR3 DNA sequence: TGCGCCAGCAGCTTATCCGGGACAGATCGAAACACTGAAGCTTTCTTT. Translation: CASSLSGTDRNTEAFF.

The genes are TRBV5-1 and TRBJ2-2; maybe TRBD1 (6 bases). With 3 bases removed from V and 5 bases from J, the gap between germline ends came to 14 bases. Germline assignment: CDR1 SGHRS and CDR2 YFSETQ. The CDR3 contains 15 residues. CDR3 nucleotides: TGCGCCAGCAGCTCCCGACAGGTCGTGACCGGGGAGCTGTTTTTT. It is translated as CASSSRQVVTGELFF.

The chain recombines TRBV7-3 with TRBJ1-5; 8 nucleotides line up with TRBD1. Germline-derived CDR1 and CDR2 are SGHTA and FQGTGA. The CDR3 spans 15 residues. J lost 7 bases, V lost 5 bases, and 10 bases had no gene match. The DNA for the CDR3 is TGTGCCAGCAGCCCGACAGGGGCAGAGACCCAGCCCCAGCATTTT. Its translation: CASSPTGAETQPQHF.